This T cell receptor beta chain was sequenced in a study of human T cells and chemical hapten exposure. Across the study: Sensitization employed 2% DPC on around 2 cm by around 2 cm of upper inner arm skin. Patients, predominantly female, presented with alopecia areata, totalis or universalis.

General study results and limits: TCRs above 1 in 1000 frequency did not change with DPC sensitization.

The sample holds a few counts of this clonotype. Its specificity is not known. CDR1 and CDR2 (germline): MGHDK, SYGVNS. Trimming stripped 3 bases from V and 4 bases from J, with 13 bases between. The CDR3 spans 15 residues. A single record per CDR3 protein comes from TCRdb applying MiXCR to the RACE reads. The repertoire holds 150,000 to 200,000 distinct CDR3 sequences, under 35% seen once, with approximately 3% in the top ten. The time point denotes: pre-sensitization, week 0. Regarding treatment: therapeutic diphenylcyclopropenone sensitization with weekly scalp DPC. Alopecia patients deemed DPC-suitable, aged 18 to 70, excluding pregnancy.

The clonotype comes from a woman aged 25-40 years with alopecia areata. Some clones in this sample may be carry-over from other donors' samples. The chain joins TRBV25-1 to TRBJ1-3; no firm D call. The sequences come from whole blood, collected in connection with sensitization to the hapten diphenylcyclopropenone (DPC). CDR3 protein: CASSDLTNSGNTIYF. The CDR3 DNA reads as TGTGCCAGCAGTGACCTGACGAACTCGGGAAACACCATATATTTT.